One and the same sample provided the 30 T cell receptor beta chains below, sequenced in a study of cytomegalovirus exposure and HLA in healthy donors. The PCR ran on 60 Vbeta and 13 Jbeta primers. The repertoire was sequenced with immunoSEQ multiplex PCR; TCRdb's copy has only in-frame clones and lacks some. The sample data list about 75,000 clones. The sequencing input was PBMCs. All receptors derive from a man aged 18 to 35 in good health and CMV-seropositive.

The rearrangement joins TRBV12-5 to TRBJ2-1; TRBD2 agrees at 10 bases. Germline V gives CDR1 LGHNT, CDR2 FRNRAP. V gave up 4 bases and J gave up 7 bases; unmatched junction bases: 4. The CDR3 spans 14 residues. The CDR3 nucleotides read TGTGCTAGTGGTTCAAGCGGGAGGGGAAATGAGCAGTTCTTC. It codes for CASGSSGRGNEQFF.

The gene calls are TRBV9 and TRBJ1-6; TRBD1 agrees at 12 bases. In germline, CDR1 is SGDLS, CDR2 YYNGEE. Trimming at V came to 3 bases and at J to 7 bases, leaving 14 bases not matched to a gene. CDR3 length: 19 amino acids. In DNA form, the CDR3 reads TGTGCCAGCAGCGCCGAAGTGGGACAGGGGGCTGTGTGGAATTCACCCCTCCACTTT. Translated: CASSAEVGQGAVWNSPLHF.

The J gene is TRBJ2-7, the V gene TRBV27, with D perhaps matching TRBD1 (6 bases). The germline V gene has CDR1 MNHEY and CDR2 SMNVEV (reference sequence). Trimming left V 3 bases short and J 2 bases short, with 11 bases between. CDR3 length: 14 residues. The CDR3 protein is CASSFTGYAYEQYF. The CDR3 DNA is TGTGCCAGCAGTTTCACAGGGTATGCCTACGAGCAGTACTTC.

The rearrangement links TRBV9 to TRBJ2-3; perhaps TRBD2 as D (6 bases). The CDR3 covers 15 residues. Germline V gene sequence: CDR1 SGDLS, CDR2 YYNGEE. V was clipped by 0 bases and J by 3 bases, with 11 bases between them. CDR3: CASSVGGVRTDTQYF. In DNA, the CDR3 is TGTGCCAGCAGCGTAGGGGGGGTCAGGACAGATACGCAGTATTTT.

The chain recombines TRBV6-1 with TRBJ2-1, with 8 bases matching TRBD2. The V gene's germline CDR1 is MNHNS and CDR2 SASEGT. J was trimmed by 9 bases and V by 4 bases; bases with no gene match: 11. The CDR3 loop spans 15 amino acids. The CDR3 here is CASSVHSGLVVEQFF. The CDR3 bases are TGTGCCAGCAGTGTCCACTCGGGACTAGTCGTTGAGCAGTTCTTC.

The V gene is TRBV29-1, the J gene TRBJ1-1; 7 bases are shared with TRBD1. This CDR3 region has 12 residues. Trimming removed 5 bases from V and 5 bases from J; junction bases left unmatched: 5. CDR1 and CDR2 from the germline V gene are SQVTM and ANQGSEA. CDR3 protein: CSVSAGGTEAFF. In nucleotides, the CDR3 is TGCAGCGTTTCCGCAGGGGGAACTGAAGCTTTCTTT.

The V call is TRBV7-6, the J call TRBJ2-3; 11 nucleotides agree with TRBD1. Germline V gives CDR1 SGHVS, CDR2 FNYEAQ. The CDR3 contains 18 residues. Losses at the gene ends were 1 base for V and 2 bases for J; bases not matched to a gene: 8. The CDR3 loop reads CASSLVGTGGPNTDTQYF. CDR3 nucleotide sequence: TGTGCCAGCAGCTTAGTAGGGACAGGGGGTCCCAACACAGATACGCAGTATTTT.

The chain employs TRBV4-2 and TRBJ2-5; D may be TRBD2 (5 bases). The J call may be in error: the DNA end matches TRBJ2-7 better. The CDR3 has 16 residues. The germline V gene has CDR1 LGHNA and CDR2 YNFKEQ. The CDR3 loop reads CASSQPASISSYEQYF. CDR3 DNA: TGTGCCAGCAGCCAACCTGCTAGCATATCCTCCTACGAGCAGTACTTC.

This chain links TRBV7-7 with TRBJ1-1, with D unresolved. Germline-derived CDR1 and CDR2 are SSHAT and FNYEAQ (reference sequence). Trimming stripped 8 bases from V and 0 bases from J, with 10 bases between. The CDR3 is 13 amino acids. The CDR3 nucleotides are TGTGCCAGCTCATGGAGAATGAACACTGAAGCTTTCTTT. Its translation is CASSWRMNTEAFF.

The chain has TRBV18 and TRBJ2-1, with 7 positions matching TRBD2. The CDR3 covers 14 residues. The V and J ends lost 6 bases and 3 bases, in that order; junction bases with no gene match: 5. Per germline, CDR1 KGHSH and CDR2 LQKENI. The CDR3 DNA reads TGTGCCAGCTCGGCCCGGACTAGCTACAATGAGCAGTTCTTC. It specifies CASSARTSYNEQFF.

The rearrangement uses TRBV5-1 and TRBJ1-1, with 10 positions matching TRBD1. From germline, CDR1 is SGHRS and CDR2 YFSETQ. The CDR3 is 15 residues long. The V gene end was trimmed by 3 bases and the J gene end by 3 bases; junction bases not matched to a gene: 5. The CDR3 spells CASSSADRGYTEAFF. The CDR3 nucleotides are TGCGCCAGCAGCTCCGCGGACAGGGGGTACACTGAAGCTTTCTTT.

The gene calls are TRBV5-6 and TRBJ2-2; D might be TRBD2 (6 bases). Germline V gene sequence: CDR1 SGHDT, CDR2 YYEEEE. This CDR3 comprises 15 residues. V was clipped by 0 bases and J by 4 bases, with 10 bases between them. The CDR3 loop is CASSLVLGGTGELFF. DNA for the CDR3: TGTGCCAGCAGCTTGGTGTTGGGGGGCACCGGGGAGCTGTTTTTT.

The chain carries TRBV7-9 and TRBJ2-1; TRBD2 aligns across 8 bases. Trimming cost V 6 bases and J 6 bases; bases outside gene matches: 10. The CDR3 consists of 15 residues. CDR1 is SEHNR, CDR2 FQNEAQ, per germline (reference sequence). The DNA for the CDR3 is TGTGCCAGCAGTCAATCGGGGGGGATTGTCAATGAGCAGTTCTTC. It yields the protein CASSQSGGIVNEQFF.

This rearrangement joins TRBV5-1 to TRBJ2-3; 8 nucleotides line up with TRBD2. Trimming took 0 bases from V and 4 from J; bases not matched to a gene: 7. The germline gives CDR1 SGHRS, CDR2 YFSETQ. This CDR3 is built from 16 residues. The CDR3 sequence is CASSLARGVAADTQYF. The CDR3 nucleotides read TGCGCCAGCAGCTTGGCGCGGGGGGTCGCAGCAGATACGCAGTATTTT.

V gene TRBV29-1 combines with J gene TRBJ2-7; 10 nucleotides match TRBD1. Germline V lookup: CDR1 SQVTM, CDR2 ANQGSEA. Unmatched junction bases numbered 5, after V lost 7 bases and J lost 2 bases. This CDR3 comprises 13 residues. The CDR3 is CSAWTGGAYEQYF. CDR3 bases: TGCAGCGCCTGGACAGGGGGAGCCTACGAGCAGTACTTC.

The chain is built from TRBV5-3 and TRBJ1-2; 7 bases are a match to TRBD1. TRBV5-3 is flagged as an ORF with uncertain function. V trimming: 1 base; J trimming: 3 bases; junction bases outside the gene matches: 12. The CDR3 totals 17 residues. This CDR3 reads CARSLPDRSPSHYGYTF. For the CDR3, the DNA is TGTGCCAGAAGCTTGCCGGACAGGAGCCCTTCGCACTATGGCTACACCTTC.

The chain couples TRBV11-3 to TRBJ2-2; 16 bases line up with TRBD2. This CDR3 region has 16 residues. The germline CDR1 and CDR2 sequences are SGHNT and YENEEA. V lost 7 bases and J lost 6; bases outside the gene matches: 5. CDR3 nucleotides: TGTGCCAGCACCTCCGGGACTAGCGGGAGGGCCGGGGAGCTGTTTTTT. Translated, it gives CASTSGTSGRAGELFF.

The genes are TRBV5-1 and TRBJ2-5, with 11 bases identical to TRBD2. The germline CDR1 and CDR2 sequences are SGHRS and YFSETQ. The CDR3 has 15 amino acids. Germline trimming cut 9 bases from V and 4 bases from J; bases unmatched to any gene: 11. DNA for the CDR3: TGCGCCACCTCCGTACTAGCGGGAGTAGTAGAGACCCAGTACTTC. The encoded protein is CATSVLAGVVETQYF.

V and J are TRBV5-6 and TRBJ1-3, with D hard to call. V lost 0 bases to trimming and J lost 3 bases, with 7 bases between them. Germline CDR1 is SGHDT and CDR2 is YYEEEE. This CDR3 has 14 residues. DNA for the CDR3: TGTGCCAGCAGCTTGGGGAGTTTTGGAAACACCATATATTTT. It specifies CASSLGSFGNTIYF.

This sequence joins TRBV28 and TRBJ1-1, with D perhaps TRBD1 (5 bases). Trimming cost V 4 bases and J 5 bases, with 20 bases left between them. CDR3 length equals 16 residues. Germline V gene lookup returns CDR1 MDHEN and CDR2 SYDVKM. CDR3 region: CASSSMRRGSRTEAFF. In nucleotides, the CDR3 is TGTGCCAGCAGTTCCATGCGCCGGGGGTCAAGGACTGAAGCTTTCTTT.

As DNA, the CDR3 is TGCGCCAGCAGCTTGTACAGGGGGCTTGATGAAGCTTTCTTT. Its protein product is CASSLYRGLDEAFF. The chain carries TRBV5-1 and TRBJ1-1; 9 nucleotides line up with TRBD1. This CDR3 spans 14 amino acids. Germline V gene data show CDR1 as SGHRS and CDR2 as YFSETQ. The J segment lost 7 bases and the V segment lost 1 base, leaving 5 bases of the junction unmatched.

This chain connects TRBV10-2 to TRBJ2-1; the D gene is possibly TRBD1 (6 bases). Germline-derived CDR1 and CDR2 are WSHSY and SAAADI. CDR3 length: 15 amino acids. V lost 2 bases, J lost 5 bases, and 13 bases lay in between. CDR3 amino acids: CASSERQGLHNEQFF. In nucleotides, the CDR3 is TGCGCCAGCAGTGAGAGGCAGGGGTTACACAATGAGCAGTTCTTC.

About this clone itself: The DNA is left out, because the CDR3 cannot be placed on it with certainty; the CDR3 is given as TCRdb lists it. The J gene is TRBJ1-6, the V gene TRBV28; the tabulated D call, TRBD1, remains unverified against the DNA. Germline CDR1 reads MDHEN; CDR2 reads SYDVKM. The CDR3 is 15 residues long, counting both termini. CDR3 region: CASSSSTGHNSPLHF.

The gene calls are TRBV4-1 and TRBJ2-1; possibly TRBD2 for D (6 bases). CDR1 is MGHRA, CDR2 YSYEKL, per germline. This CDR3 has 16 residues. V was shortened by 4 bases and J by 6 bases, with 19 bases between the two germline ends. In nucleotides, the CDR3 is TGCGCCAGCAGCCGCAGCCGAGTGGAGGGAGCCAATGAGCAGTTCTTC. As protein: CASSRSRVEGANEQFF.

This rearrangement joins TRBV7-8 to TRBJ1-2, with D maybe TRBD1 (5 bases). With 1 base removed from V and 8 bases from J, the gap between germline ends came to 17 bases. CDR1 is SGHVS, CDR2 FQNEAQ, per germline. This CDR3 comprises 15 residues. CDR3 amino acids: CASSLEMDTGRGYTF. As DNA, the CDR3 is TGTGCCAGCAGCTTAGAGATGGACACCGGCCGCGGCTACACCTTC.

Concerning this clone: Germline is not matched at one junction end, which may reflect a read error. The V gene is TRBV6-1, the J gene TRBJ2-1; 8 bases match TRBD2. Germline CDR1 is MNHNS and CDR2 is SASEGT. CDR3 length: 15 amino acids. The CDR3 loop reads CASSELAGSDNEQFF. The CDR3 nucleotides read TGTGCCAGCAGTGAACTAGCGGGCTCCGACAATGAGCAGTTCTTC.

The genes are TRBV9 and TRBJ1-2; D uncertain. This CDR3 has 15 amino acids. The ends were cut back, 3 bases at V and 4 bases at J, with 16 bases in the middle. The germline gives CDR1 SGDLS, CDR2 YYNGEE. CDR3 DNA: TGTGCCAGCAGCGGAGGGATAACAGCTATCTATGGCTACACCTTC. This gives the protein CASSGGITAIYGYTF.

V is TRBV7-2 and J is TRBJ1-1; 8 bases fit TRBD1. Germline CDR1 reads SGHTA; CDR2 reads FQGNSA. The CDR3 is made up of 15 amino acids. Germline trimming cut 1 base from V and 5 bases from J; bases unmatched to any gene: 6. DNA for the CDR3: TGTGCCAGCAGCTTAGGGACAGGGTTGAGGACTGAAGCTTTCTTT. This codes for CASSLGTGLRTEAFF.

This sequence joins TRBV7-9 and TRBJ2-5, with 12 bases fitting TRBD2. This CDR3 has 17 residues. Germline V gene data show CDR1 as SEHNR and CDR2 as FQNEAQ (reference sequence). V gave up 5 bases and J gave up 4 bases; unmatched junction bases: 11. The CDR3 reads CASSHTTSGRWGETQYF. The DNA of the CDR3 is TGTGCCAGCAGCCATACGACTAGCGGGAGATGGGGAGAGACCCAGTACTTC.

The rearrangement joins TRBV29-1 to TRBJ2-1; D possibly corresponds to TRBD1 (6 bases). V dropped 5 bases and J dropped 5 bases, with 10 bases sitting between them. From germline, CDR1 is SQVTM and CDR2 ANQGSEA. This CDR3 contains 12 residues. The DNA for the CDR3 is TGCAGCGTTCGAGGGGGTGACAATGAGCAGTTCTTC. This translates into CSVRGGDNEQFF.